This entry lists 20 T cell receptor beta chains sequenced from one sample in a study of control samples from healthy donors and cancer patients. This table comes from immunoSEQ multiplex PCR, and its TCRdb copy is limited to in-frame clones, with some not included. The sample holds under 150,000 clones, more than 90% seen once. The sample taken for sequencing was blood. These TCRs come from a man younger than 40 in good health.

V usage is TRBV28 and J usage is TRBJ2-1; either TRBD1 or TRBD2 may supply D (5 bases each). The length of the CDR3 is 17 residues. From germline, CDR1 is MDHEN and CDR2 SYDVKM. The V end was cut by 1 base, the J end by 0 bases, with 13 bases between. CDR3 coding DNA: TGTGCCAGCAGTTTATCCGAGGGGACCGTCTCCTACAATGAGCAGTTCTTC. Translating it yields CASSLSEGTVSYNEQFF.

Only a few counts were recorded for this clone. This rearrangement joins TRBV7-9 to TRBJ1-4; D is possibly TRBD1 (6 bases). This CDR3 region has 15 residues. Germline V CDR1 and CDR2: SEHNR, FQNEAQ (reference sequence). V gave up 0 bases and J gave up 7 bases, with 12 bases separating them. The CDR3 loop is CASSLAGARGEKLFF. In nucleotides, the CDR3 is TGTGCCAGCAGCTTAGCGGGGGCGAGGGGTGAAAAACTGTTTTTT.

V usage is TRBV13 and J usage is TRBJ1-2, with D uncertain. The V gene's germline CDR1 is PRHDT and CDR2 FYEKMQ (reference sequence). CDR3 size: 13 residues. Deletions cut 4 bases from V and 5 bases from J, with 11 bases between. CDR3 residues: CASSSSVPYGYTF. The CDR3 nucleotides read TGTGCCAGCAGCTCCTCCGTTCCGTATGGCTACACCTTC.

This chain joins TRBV28 and TRBJ2-5; TRBD2 matches at 16 bases. After removal of 7 bases from V and 4 bases from J, the junction contained 15 bases not matched to a gene. The CDR3 contains 19 residues. CDR1 and CDR2 from the germline V gene are MDHEN and SYDVKM. The DNA of the CDR3 is TGTGCCAGCACCCCTGCGGGACTAGCGGGAGGGCTATGGGGAGAGACCCAGTACTTC. Translating gives CASTPAGLAGGLWGETQYF.

This sequence joins TRBV5-8 and TRBJ2-3; unclear D gene. The ends were cut back, 1 base at V and 1 base at J, with 16 bases in the middle. The CDR3 loop spans 17 amino acids. Germline CDR1 is SGHTS and CDR2 is YDEGEE. The CDR3 coding sequence is TGTGCCAGCAGCTTGTCGTGGTCCGCAACCGGCACAGATACGCAGTATTTT. It specifies CASSLSWSATGTDTQYF.

This chain uses TRBV7-6 with TRBJ2-2; TRBD1 is a possible D gene (6 bases). V was trimmed by 4 bases and J by 1 base, leaving 10 bases between them. The CDR3 is 15 amino acids. The germline CDR1 and CDR2 sequences are SGHVS and FNYEAQ. The CDR3 sequence: CASSSPGQNTGELFF. The CDR3 DNA follows: TGTGCCAGCAGCTCCCCGGGACAGAACACCGGGGAGCTGTTTTTT.

The CDR3 coding sequence is TGTGCCAGCAGCTTATCAGGGTTAGGTCAGCCCCAGCATTTT. Translation gives CASSLSGLGQPQHF. The chain links TRBV11-2 to TRBJ1-5; tentatively, D is TRBD1 (5 bases). Deletions cut 2 bases from V and 6 bases from J, with 11 bases between. Germline assignment: CDR1 SGHAT and CDR2 FQNNGV. This CDR3 is 14 amino acids long.

This clone came up once. The chain couples TRBV19 to TRBJ1-4; 10 positions agree with TRBD1. V was clipped by 7 bases and J by 7 bases; unmatched bases: 18. The CDR3 has 18 residues. Germline CDR1 reads LNHDA; CDR2 reads SQIVND (reference sequence). CDR3 bases: TGTGCCAGTATGGGGGCCCGGGACAGGGGACTACTCGGTGAAAAACTGTTTTTT. This gives the protein CASMGARDRGLLGEKLFF.

V gene TRBV6-1 combines with J gene TRBJ2-5; D ambiguous. The CDR3 sequence is 15 residues long. Trimming took 1 base from V and 6 from J, leaving 15 bases between them. CDR1 MNHNS and CDR2 SASEGT come from the germline V gene. CDR3 amino acids: CASSEGRWGYQTQYF. The CDR3 DNA sequence: TGTGCCAGCAGTGAAGGTAGATGGGGTTACCAGACCCAGTACTTC.

This clone was detected a few times. The genes are TRBV7-9 and TRBJ1-5; D is undetermined. The CDR3 length is 14 residues. The V gene lost 7 bases and the J gene lost 0 bases, with 10 bases spanning the gap. The V gene's germline CDR1 is SEHNR and CDR2 FQNEAQ (reference sequence). The CDR3 DNA reads as TGTGCCAGCACCAACGGCCATAGCAATCAGCCCCAGCATTTT. Protein product: CASTNGHSNQPQHF. The complete variable domain, with remaining parts taken from reference TRBV7-9 and TRBJ1-5, reads DTGVSQNPRHKITKRGQNVTFRCDPISEHNRLYWYRQTLGQGPEFLTYFQNEAQLEKSRLLSDRFSAERPKGSFSTLEIQRTEQGDSAMYLCASTNGHSNQPQHFGDGTRLSIL.

This chain joins TRBV5-6 and TRBJ2-7; 10 nucleotides agree with TRBD2. V gave up 0 bases and J gave up 3 bases; unmatched junction bases: 3. This CDR3 region has 15 residues. The germline CDR1 and CDR2 sequences are SGHDT and YYEEEE. The CDR3 sequence: CASSLGAGGVYEQYF. The CDR3 coding sequence is TGTGCCAGCAGCTTGGGAGCGGGAGGGGTCTACGAGCAGTACTTC.

CDR3 in DNA: TGTGCCAGCAGCAGAAACCGGGCCCGAGATGAAAAACTGTTTTTT. This gives the protein CASSRNRARDEKLFF. The chain joins TRBV4-2 to TRBJ1-4; D gene unclear. Germline CDR1 and CDR2: LGHNA and YNFKEQ. The CDR3 loop spans 15 amino acids. V shed 5 bases and J shed 6 bases, with 16 bases lying between them.

V usage is TRBV4-1 and J usage is TRBJ2-7; possible D gene TRBD2, 6 bases. Germline CDR1 and CDR2: MGHRA and YSYEKL. CDR3 length equals 13 residues. Trimming took 0 bases from V and 4 from J, leaving 7 bases between them. The CDR3: CASSQEGGYEQYF. Here the CDR3 DNA reads TGCGCCAGCAGCCAAGAGGGGGGTTACGAGCAGTACTTC.

The chain has TRBV19 and TRBJ2-7; 9 bases agree with TRBD1. The germline gives CDR1 LNHDA, CDR2 SQIVND (reference sequence). The CDR3 consists of 15 residues. Losses at the gene ends were 0 bases for V and 6 bases for J; bases not matched to a gene: 6. The CDR3 region is CASSIEGQGIGEQYF. The CDR3 bases are TGTGCCAGTAGTATAGAGGGACAGGGTATTGGCGAGCAGTACTTC.

This chain joins TRBV10-3 and TRBJ1-4; a weak D match, TRBD1 (5 bases). The length of the CDR3 is 13 residues. The germline CDR1 and CDR2 sequences are ENHRY and SYGVKD. Trimming took off 4 bases at V and 8 bases at J, with 11 bases between the two ends. The CDR3 nucleotides are TGTGCCATCAGTGGCAGGAGGGACGAAAAACTGTTTTTT. Its translation: CAISGRRDEKLFF.

The chain uses TRBV6-2 or TRBV6-3 and TRBJ2-7; a weak D match, TRBD1 (6 bases). The length of the CDR3 is 14 residues. Deletions cut 8 bases from V and 6 bases from J, with 20 bases between. The germline CDR1 and CDR2 sequences are MNHEY and SVGEGT. The chain's CDR3 is CASGWTVGDSEQYF. The DNA for the CDR3 is TGTGCCAGCGGTTGGACAGTAGGAGATTCCGAGCAGTACTTC.

This clone was observed once. The CDR3 loop is CASTTLERGSRWAFF. The CDR3 nucleotides are TGTGCCAGTACAACACTCGAAAGGGGGTCAAGATGGGCTTTCTTT. The chain carries TRBV19 and TRBJ1-1; maybe TRBD1 (6 bases). CDR3 length: 15 residues. V was trimmed by 7 bases and J by 11 bases, leaving 26 bases between them. Looked up from germline, CDR1 is LNHDA and CDR2 is SQIVND (reference sequence).

V gene TRBV27 combines with J gene TRBJ2-3; D is perhaps TRBD1 (5 bases). The V end was cut by 8 bases, the J end by 1 base, with 10 bases between. Germline CDR1 is MNHEY and CDR2 is SMNVEV (reference sequence). The CDR3 has 13 residues. The CDR3 protein is CASGQGGTDTQYF. In DNA, the CDR3 is TGTGCCAGCGGACAAGGGGGCACAGATACGCAGTATTTT.

The chain combines TRBV6-1 with TRBJ1-4, with unresolved D. CDR1 and CDR2 from the germline V gene are MNHNS and SASEGT. V was pared by 3 bases and J by 8 bases, with 16 bases between. There are 15 residues in the CDR3. DNA of the CDR3: TGTGCCAGCAGTGATGACCGACGACTATGGGAAAAACTGTTTTTT. Its protein is CASSDDRRLWEKLFF.

The chain is built from TRBV28 and TRBJ1-6; TRBD1 is a possible D gene (5 bases). The germline V gene encodes CDR1 MDHEN and CDR2 SYDVKM. This CDR3 spans 15 amino acids. Trimming removed 4 bases at V and 7 bases at J, with 14 bases between. The CDR3 region has the DNA TGTGCCAGCAGTTCATACAGGCTAGGGAATTCACCCCTCCACTTT. Encoded protein: CASSSYRLGNSPLHF.